What follows is one TCR beta chain and its context. This entry belongs to a study of T-cell reconstitution after alpha-beta-depleted transplantation in children. CDR1 is MDHEN and CDR2 is SYDVKM in the germline V gene. V dropped 9 bases and J dropped 4 bases, with 15 bases sitting between them. The length of the CDR3 is 13 residues. A TCRbeta library incorporating unique molecular identifiers was prepared. TCRdb redid the calling of the PCR reads with MiXCR, one entry per CDR3 protein. This sample has around 8,600 distinct CDR3 sequences, with 17% found just once. The chain is built from TRBV28 and TRBJ2-5, with D maybe TRBD2 (6 bases). The sample in question was PBMCs, mostly from graft donor cells, obtained 60 days after TCRalphabeta/CD19-depleted stem cell transplant. The sequence was collected from a girl under two years old who had a stem cell transplant for combined immunodeficiency, so the T cells may come from the graft donor. CDR3 loop: CASNGRARETQYF. The CDR3 DNA sequence: TGTGCCAGTAACGGGAGAGCAAGAGAGACCCAGTACTTC. The variable domain in full, with the rest retrieved from reference TRBV28 and TRBJ2-5, is DVKVTQSSRYLVKRTGEKVFLECVQDMDHENMFWYRQDPGLGLRLIYFSYDVKMKEKGDIPEGYSVSREKKERFSLILESASTNQTSMYLCASNGRARETQYFGPGTRLLVL.